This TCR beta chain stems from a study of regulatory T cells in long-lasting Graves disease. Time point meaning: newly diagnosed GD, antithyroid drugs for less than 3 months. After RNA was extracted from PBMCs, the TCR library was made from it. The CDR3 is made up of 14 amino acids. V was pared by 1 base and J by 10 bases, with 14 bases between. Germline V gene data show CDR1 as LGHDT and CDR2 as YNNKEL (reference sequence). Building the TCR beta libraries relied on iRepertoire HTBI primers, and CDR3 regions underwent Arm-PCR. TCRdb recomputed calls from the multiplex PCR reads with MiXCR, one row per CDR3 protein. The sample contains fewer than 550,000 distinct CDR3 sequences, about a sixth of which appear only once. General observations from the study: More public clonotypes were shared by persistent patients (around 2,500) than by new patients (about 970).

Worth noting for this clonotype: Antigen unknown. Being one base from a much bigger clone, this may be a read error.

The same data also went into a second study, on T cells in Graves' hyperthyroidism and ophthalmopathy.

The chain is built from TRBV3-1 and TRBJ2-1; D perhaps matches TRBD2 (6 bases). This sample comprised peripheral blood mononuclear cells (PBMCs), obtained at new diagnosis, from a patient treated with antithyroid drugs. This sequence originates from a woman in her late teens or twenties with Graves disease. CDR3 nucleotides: TGTGCCAGCAGCCAAGTTTCTAGCGACTACGAGCAGTTCTTC. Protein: CASSQVSSDYEQFF.